The clone carrying this T cell receptor beta chain occurred a few times. Its matching antigen is unknown. The record originates from a study of CD8 T cells in ankylosing spondylitis. The TCR beta libraries were generated through quantitative 5'-RACE incorporating molecular barcodes. TCRdb re-called the 5' RACE reads through MiXCR, storing one row per CDR3 protein. The data contain a few hundred thousand distinct CDR3 sequences, roughly 17% of them singletons. Points from the study as a whole: Ankylosing spondylitis blood seemed to carry a telltale TCR beta motif made of several highly homologous variants. In the blood and synovial fluid of reactive arthritis, some motif variants had been previously reported. Matched ankylosing spondylitis synovial fluid reportedly contained a significantly enriched population of disease-linked clones. Disease-linked clones were CD8+ and relatively rare in peripheral blood.

The sequenced material came from blood, either unsorted or a sorted T cell fraction (not recorded which). The TCR was taken from a male donor with ankylosing spondylitis.

The CDR3, as DNA: TGCAGTGCGGGGACCACAGCATCCTACGAGCAGTACTTC. Encoded protein: CSAGTTASYEQYF. The chain links TRBV20-1 to TRBJ2-7; D is perhaps TRBD1 or TRBD2 (5 bases each). The CDR3 consists of 13 residues. The V gene's germline CDR1 is DFQATT and CDR2 SNEGSKA (reference sequence). With 6 bases removed from V and 1 base from J, the gap between germline ends came to 13 bases.